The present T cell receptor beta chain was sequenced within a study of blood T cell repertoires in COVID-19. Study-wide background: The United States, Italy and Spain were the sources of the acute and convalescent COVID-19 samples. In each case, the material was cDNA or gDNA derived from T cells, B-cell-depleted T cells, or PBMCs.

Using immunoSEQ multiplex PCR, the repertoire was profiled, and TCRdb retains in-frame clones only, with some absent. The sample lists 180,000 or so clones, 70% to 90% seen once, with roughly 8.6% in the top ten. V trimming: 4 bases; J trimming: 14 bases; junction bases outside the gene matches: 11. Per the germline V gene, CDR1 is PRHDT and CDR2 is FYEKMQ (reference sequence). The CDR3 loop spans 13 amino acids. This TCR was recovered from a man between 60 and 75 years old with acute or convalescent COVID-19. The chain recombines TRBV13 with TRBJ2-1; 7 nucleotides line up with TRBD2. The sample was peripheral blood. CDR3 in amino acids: CASSSVRGTSEFF. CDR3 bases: TGTGCCAGCAGCTCCGTACGGGGCACTAGCGAGTTCTTC.